This T cell receptor (beta chain) stems from a study of regulatory T cells in long-lasting Graves disease. General study results and limits: Thyroid tissue was not studied; only peripheral blood was.

Time point described: newly diagnosed GD, antithyroid drugs for less than 3 months. Making the TCR library involved RNA that had been extracted from PBMCs. This clonotype was seen more than once but under ten times. Antigen: not known. Researchers made TCR beta libraries by using iRepertoire HTBI primers and running Arm-PCR on CDR3 regions. MiXCR was run by TCRdb on the multiplex PCR reads, yielding one entry per CDR3 protein. The repertoire consists of about 440,000 distinct CDR3 sequences, with less than 20% occurring once and the leading ten covering approximately 22%. CDR1 is MNHEY and CDR2 is SVGEGT in the germline V gene. With 0 bases clipped from V and 3 bases from J, the junction kept 5 bases outside the gene matches. The CDR3 has 18 residues. These same records also appear under a second study, on T cells in Graves' hyperthyroidism and ophthalmopathy. This second study notes: Thyroid ultrasound, orbital computed tomography, clinical symptoms, and serum thyroxine and TRAb underpinned diagnoses.

The specimen comprised peripheral blood mononuclear cells (PBMCs), sampled at new diagnosis, from a patient treated with antithyroid drugs. The clonotype comes from a woman under 30 with Graves disease. The chain carries TRBV6-2 or TRBV6-3 and TRBJ2-3; 14 nucleotides match TRBD2. DNA for the CDR3: TGTGCCAGCAGTTACTCGGGACTAGCGGGAGTTCGTACAGATACGCAGTATTTT. Translating it yields CASSYSGLAGVRTDTQYF.